These 9 T cell receptor beta chains came from one sample sequenced in a study of molecular identifiers for immune sequencing clone quantification. Using its own MiXCR run on the PCR reads, TCRdb lists one record per CDR3 protein. The table has approximately 680,000 distinct CDR3 sequences, about 25% seen once; the top ten hold about 0.8%. Sequencing input: naive CD8+ T cells from blood, with Jurkat cell RNA spiked in. Subset in this sample: FACS-sorted CD8+CD4-CCR7+CD45RA+ naive T cells. These TCRs come from a human donor in good health. Some libraries in this study had Jurkat cell RNA spiked in.

This clonotype was observed a few times. This rearrangement joins TRBV19 to TRBJ2-7, with 7 bases identical to TRBD1. This CDR3 is 15 amino acids long. V lost 9 bases to trimming and J lost 3 bases; unmatched junction nucleotides: 14. The V gene's germline CDR1 is LNHDA and CDR2 SQIVND (reference sequence). Written as DNA, the CDR3 is TGTGCCAGCTCACCAGGACAGGATGGATACTACGAGCAGTACTTC. Translated: CASSPGQDGYYEQYF.

For this clonotype: Since a much larger clone is just one base distant, this may be a read error. The gene calls are TRBV4-3 and TRBJ2-7; TRBD2 might be the D (6 bases). The germline V gene has CDR1 LGHNA and CDR2 YSLEER. The CDR3 is 16 amino acids. Trimming left V 4 bases short and J 9 bases short, with 25 bases between. CDR3 bases: TGCGCCAGCAGCCCGGGGCATGGGACTGATACGGCGGGGCAGTACTTC. This encodes CASSPGHGTDTAGQYF.

This clonotype was seen ten or more times. Here the CDR3 DNA reads TGTGCCAGCAGCTTAGGGTTTCTCAGCGGGGAGGCCGGGGAGCTGTTTTTT. It codes for CASSLGFLSGEAGELFF. V is TRBV7-6 and J is TRBJ2-2, with 7 positions matching TRBD2. Trimming cost V 1 base and J 6 bases; bases outside gene matches: 11. In germline, CDR1 is SGHVS, CDR2 FNYEAQ. There are 17 residues in the CDR3.

This clonotype was seen a handful of times. The J gene is TRBJ2-2, the V gene TRBV2, with D unclear. Between the trimmed V and J ends, which lost 4 bases and 0 bases, there was a span of 9 bases. The CDR3 sequence is 15 residues long. CDR1 and CDR2 (germline): SNHLY, FYNNEI. The CDR3 DNA follows: TGTGCCAGCAGTGGAAGGGCTTCGAACACCGGGGAGCTGTTTTTT. This gives the protein CASSGRASNTGELFF.

This clonotype was detected many times. The gene calls are TRBV29-1 and TRBJ2-3, with 12 bases matching TRBD2. The V gene's germline CDR1 is SQVTM and CDR2 ANQGSEA. Unmatched junction bases numbered 4, after V lost 4 bases and J lost 2 bases. CDR3 length: 15 amino acids. DNA of the CDR3: TGCAGCGTTGTCGGACTAGCGGGAATCACAGATACGCAGTATTTT. It encodes CSVVGLAGITDTQYF.

This clonotype was seen more than once but under ten times. The V and J genes are TRBV19 and TRBJ2-7; D might be TRBD2 (6 bases). CDR1 and CDR2 from the germline V gene are LNHDA and SQIVND (reference sequence). The V gene lost 5 bases and the J gene lost 4 bases, with 12 bases spanning the gap. The CDR3 sequence is 13 residues long. CDR3 DNA sequence: TGTGCCAGTAGTTTTGGGGGGTTTTACGAGCAGTACTTC. Protein: CASSFGGFYEQYF. Variable domain in full (rest from reference TRBV19 and TRBJ2-7): DGGITQSPKYLFRKEGQNVTLSCEQNLNHDAMYWYRQDPGQGLRLIYYSQIVNDFQKGDIAEGYSVSREKKESFPLTVTSAQKNPTAFYLCASSFGGFYEQYFGPGTRLTVT.

This clonotype showed up many times. The J gene is TRBJ2-3, the V gene TRBV9; D uncertain. The germline V gene has CDR1 SGDLS and CDR2 YYNGEE. This CDR3 region has 15 residues. V shed 0 bases and J shed 4 bases, with 12 bases lying between them. CDR3 in DNA: TGTGCCAGCAGCGTAGGGGGTTCTCCGGCAGATACGCAGTATTTT. This gives the protein CASSVGGSPADTQYF.

This clonotype was counted ten times or more. The chain has TRBV5-4 and TRBJ2-3, with D unclear. Germline loops: CDR1 SGHNT, CDR2 YYREEE (reference sequence). The V gene lost 4 bases and the J gene lost 3 bases, with 12 bases spanning the gap. The CDR3 is made up of 14 amino acids. The DNA of the CDR3 is TGTGCCAGCAGCATCCTGTCCGGAACAGATACGCAGTATTTT. This sequence encodes CASSILSGTDTQYF.

This clonotype has at least ten counts. The chain carries TRBV6-2 or TRBV6-3 and TRBJ2-1, with 13 bases lining up with TRBD2. The V and J ends lost 8 bases and 2 bases, in that order; junction bases with no gene match: 6. Germline lookup yields CDR1 MNHEY and CDR2 SVGEGT. This CDR3 region has 16 residues. The CDR3 DNA sequence: TGTGCCAGCTCCAGGACTAGCGGGGGCGCCTACAATGAGCAGTTCTTC. As protein: CASSRTSGGAYNEQFF.